Reported below is one T cell receptor (beta chain). The antigen is unknown. Positive CCR7 selection of CD45RO-negative cells yielded the naive CD8 cells, and terminally differentiated effector memory CD45RA+ cells were excluded. Some clones are missing from TCRdb's copy, which holds only in-frame ones; the method was immunoSEQ multiplex PCR. The data contain approximately 2,200,000 clones, 93% of them singletons. This sample was taken from a study of shared clonotypes between healthy human individuals. Broader study findings: Researchers sampled only blood; tissue repertoires likely differ.

CDR1 is SEHNR and CDR2 is FQNEAQ in the germline V gene (reference sequence). CDR3 length: 19 amino acids. J lost 6 bases, V lost 3 bases, and 19 bases had no gene match. Sequencing was done on a sample of naive CD8+ T cells from PBMCs. The receptor comes from a man aged 18 to 30 in good health. Some clones in this sample may be carry-over from other donors' samples. V and J are TRBV7-9 and TRBJ2-3; the match to TRBD2 covers 9 bases. CDR3 nucleotides: TGTGCCAGCAGCTTTGCCCGCGGGGGGGTTAGGATTGGTCTGGATACGCAGTATTTT. This sequence encodes CASSFARGGVRIGLDTQYF.